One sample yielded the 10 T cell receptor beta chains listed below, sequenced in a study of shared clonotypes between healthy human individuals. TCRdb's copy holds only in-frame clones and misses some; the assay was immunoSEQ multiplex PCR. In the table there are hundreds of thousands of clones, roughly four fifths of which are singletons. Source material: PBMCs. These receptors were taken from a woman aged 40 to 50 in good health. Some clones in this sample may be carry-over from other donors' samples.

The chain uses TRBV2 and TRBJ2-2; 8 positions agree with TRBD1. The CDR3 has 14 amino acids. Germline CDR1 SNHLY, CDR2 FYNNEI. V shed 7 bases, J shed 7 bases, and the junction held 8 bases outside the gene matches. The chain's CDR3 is CASTRTGSVGELFF. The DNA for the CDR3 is TGTGCCAGCACCCGGACAGGGAGCGTCGGGGAGCTGTTTTTT.

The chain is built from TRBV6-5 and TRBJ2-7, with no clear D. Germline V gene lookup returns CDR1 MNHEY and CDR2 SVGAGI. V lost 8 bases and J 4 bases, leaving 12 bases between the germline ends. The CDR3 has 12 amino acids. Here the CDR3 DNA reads TGTGCCAGCCAGTTCCTTGGATACGAGCAGTACTTC. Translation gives CASQFLGYEQYF.

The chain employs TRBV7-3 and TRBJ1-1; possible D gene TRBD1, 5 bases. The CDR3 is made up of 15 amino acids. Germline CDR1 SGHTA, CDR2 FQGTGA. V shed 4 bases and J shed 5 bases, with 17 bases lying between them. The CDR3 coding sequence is TGTGCCAGCAGCTCCCAAGGACAAGGGGCTACTGAAGCTTTCTTT. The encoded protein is CASSSQGQGATEAFF.

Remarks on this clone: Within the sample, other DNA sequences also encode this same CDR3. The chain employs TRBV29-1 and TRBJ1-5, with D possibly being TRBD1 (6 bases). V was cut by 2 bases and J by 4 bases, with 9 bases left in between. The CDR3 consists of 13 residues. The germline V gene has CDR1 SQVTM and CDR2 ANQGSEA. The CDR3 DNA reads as TGCAGCGTTGAACAGGGGCCTAATCAGCCCCAGCATTTT. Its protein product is CSVEQGPNQPQHF.

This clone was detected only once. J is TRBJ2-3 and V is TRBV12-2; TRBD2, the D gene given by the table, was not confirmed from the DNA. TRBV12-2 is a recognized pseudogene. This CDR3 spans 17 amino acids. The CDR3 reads CASRLVGRRIDTDTQYF. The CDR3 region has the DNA TGTGCAAGTCGCTTAGTCGGGAGGCGGATTGACACAGATACGCAGTATTTT.

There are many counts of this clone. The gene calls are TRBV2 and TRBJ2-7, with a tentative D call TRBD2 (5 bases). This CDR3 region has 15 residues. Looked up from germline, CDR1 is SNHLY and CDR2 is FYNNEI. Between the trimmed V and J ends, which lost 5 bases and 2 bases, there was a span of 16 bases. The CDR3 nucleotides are TGTGCCAGCAGTAGGATGAGCGGACCCCCCTACGAGCAGTACTTC. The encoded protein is CASSRMSGPPYEQYF.

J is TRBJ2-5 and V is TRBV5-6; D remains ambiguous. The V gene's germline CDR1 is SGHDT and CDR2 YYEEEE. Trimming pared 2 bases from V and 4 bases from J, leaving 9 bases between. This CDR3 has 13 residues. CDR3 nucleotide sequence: TGTGCCAGCAGCTTTGGGGTTGGAGAGACCCAGTACTTC. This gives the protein CASSFGVGETQYF.

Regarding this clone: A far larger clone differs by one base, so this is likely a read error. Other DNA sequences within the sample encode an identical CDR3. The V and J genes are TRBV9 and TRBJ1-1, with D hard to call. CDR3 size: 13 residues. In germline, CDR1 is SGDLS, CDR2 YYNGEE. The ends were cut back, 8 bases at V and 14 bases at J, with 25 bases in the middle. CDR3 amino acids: CASSPREVPVLFF. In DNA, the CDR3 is TGTGCCAGTAGCCCCCGGGAGGTCCCGGTTTTATTCTTT.

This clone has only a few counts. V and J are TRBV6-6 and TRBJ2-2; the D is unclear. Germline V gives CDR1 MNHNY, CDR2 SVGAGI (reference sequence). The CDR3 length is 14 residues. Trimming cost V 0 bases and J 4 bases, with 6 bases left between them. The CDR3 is CASSYSRLTGELFF. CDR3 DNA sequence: TGTGCCAGCAGTTACTCGAGGCTCACCGGGGAGCTGTTTTTT.

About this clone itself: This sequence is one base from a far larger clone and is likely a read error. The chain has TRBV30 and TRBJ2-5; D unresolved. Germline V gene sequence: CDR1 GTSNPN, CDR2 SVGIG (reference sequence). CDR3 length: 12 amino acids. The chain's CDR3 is CAWNRAEETRYF. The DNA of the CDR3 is TGTGCCTGGAATCGGGCGGAAGAGACCCGGTACTTC.